The 24 T cell receptor beta chains presented below share a single source sample, sequenced in a study of T cell changes during pregnancy in multiple sclerosis. Method: immunoSEQ multiplex PCR; TCRdb's copy keeps in-frame clones and lacks some. The sample lists under 60,000 clones, approximately 90% occurring once. The sample here was CD4+ T cells from peripheral blood mononuclear cells, taken after pregnancy. The receptors shown here come from a female donor with multiple sclerosis, enrolled in a pregnancy study.

The CDR3 coding sequence is TGCAGTGCGCGAGGAAGGGAGCAGTACTTC. Protein: CSARGREQYF. This rearrangement joins TRBV20-1 to TRBJ2-7; unclear D gene. Germline-derived CDR1 and CDR2 are DFQATT and SNEGSKA (reference sequence). Trimming stripped 6 bases from V and 7 bases from J, with 10 bases between. The CDR3 runs 10 residues.

V usage is TRBV7-3 and J usage is TRBJ2-1; D may be TRBD2 (5 bases). The CDR3 totals 14 residues. The germline gives CDR1 SGHTA, CDR2 FQGTGA. V lost 3 bases to trimming and J lost 5 bases, with 11 bases between them. DNA for the CDR3: TGTGCCAGCAGCTTCCTCGGGGTGAACAATGAGCAGTTCTTC. This sequence encodes CASSFLGVNNEQFF. The entire variable domain, with the rest obtained from reference TRBV7-3 and TRBJ2-1, is as follows: GAGVSQTPSNKVTEKGKYVELRCDPISGHTALYWYRQSLGQGPEFLIYFQGTGAADDSGLPNDRFFAVRPEGSVSTLKIQRTERGDSAVYLCASSFLGVNNEQFFGPGTRLTVL.

J is TRBJ1-5 and V is TRBV18; tentative D call: TRBD1 (6 bases). Germline CDR1 and CDR2: KGHSH and LQKENI. CDR3 length: 14 residues. Trimming took 6 bases from V and 2 from J, leaving 11 bases between them. The DNA for the CDR3 is TGTGCCAGCTCTCCGGACAGTGGCAATCAGCCCCAGCATTTT. Encoded protein: CASSPDSGNQPQHF.

The rearrangement joins TRBV5-1 to TRBJ2-1; no reliable D call. V lost 5 bases and J 0 bases, leaving 6 bases between the germline ends. This CDR3 is built from 13 residues. CDR1 and CDR2 (germline): SGHRS, YFSETQ. The CDR3 DNA reads TGCGCCAGCAGAAGGAGCTCCTACAATGAGCAGTTCTTC. Amino acids: CASRRSSYNEQFF.

The genes are TRBV7-2 and TRBJ2-6; TRBD1 agrees at 9 bases. CDR1 and CDR2 (germline): SGHTA, FQGNSA. The CDR3 length is 19 residues. V lost 5 bases and J lost 3; bases outside the gene matches: 14. In DNA form, the CDR3 reads TGTGCCAGCAGCGTAATTCTTTACCGGGACAGGGTTGGGGCCAACGTCCTGACTTTC. Protein sequence: CASSVILYRDRVGANVLTF.

This rearrangement joins TRBV9 to TRBJ1-4, with 8 bases that match TRBD1. Germline-derived CDR1 and CDR2 are SGDLS and YYNGEE. J lost 0 bases, V lost 1 base, and 2 bases had no gene match. This CDR3 comprises 16 residues. In DNA form, the CDR3 reads TGTGCCAGCAGCGTATCGGGACAGGCAACTAATGAAAAACTGTTTTTT. Its protein product is CASSVSGQATNEKLFF.

The chain carries TRBV15 and TRBJ1-5, with D uncertain. This CDR3 is built from 15 residues. Germline V lookup: CDR1 LNHNV, CDR2 YYDKDF (reference sequence). V was cut by 0 bases and J by 4 bases, with 10 bases left in between. CDR3 nucleotides: TGTGCCACCAGCAGAGATCCAACAGAGAATCAGCCCCAGCATTTT. This sequence encodes CATSRDPTENQPQHF.

This clone occurred a few times. V and J are TRBV4-3 and TRBJ1-2, with a weak D call TRBD1 (5 bases). Trimming took 1 base from V and 5 from J, leaving 8 bases between them. This CDR3 spans 13 amino acids. Germline V gene data show CDR1 as LGHNA and CDR2 as YSLEER. The CDR3 reads CASSQGGGYGYTF. The CDR3 DNA sequence: TGCGCCAGCAGCCAAGGCGGGGGGTATGGCTACACCTTC.

This rearrangement joins TRBV5-4 to TRBJ2-2; TRBD2 matches 7 bases. The CDR3 loop spans 15 amino acids. With 2 bases clipped from V and 1 base from J, the junction kept 2 bases outside the gene matches. Germline CDR1 reads SGHNT; CDR2 reads YYREEE (reference sequence). The CDR3 coding sequence is TGTGCCAGCAGCTTAGCGGGGAGGAACACCGGGGAGCTGTTTTTT. Translation: CASSLAGRNTGELFF.

The chain joins TRBV5-6 to TRBJ2-4; D is possibly TRBD1 (6 bases). V was shortened by 1 base and J by 1 base, with 9 bases between the two germline ends. Looked up from germline, CDR1 is SGHDT and CDR2 is YYEEEE. The CDR3 is made up of 15 amino acids. The CDR3 DNA reads TGTGCCAGCAGCTTGACAGGGCCGGCCAAAAACATTCAGTACTTC. Amino acids: CASSLTGPAKNIQYF.

The rearrangement uses TRBV9 and TRBJ1-4; D gene ambiguous. CDR3 length: 14 amino acids. The germline V gene encodes CDR1 SGDLS and CDR2 YYNGEE. The ends were cut back, 4 bases at V and 8 bases at J, with 15 bases in the middle. In DNA form, the CDR3 reads TGTGCCAGCAGCCCAGGACTAGAGGGAGAAAAACTGTTTTTT. Amino acids: CASSPGLEGEKLFF.

The chain combines TRBV5-8 with TRBJ1-2; D might be TRBD1 (5 bases). The CDR3 runs 14 residues. From germline, CDR1 is SGHTS and CDR2 YDEGEE. Trimming stripped 2 bases from V and 8 bases from J, with 16 bases between. CDR3 region: CASSFFKGLGGYTF. CDR3 bases: TGTGCCAGCAGCTTTTTTAAGGGGCTTGGAGGCTACACCTTC.

The chain joins TRBV2 to TRBJ2-7, with D uncertain. There are 13 residues in the CDR3. Per germline, CDR1 SNHLY and CDR2 FYNNEI. The ends were cut back, 4 bases at V and 2 bases at J, with 9 bases in the middle. Here the CDR3 DNA reads TGTGCCAGCAGTGTCGCACTCACCTACGAGCAGTACTTC. Translated: CASSVALTYEQYF.

J is TRBJ2-7 and V is TRBV10-1; a weak D match, TRBD1 (6 bases). The CDR3 is 14 amino acids. CDR1 WNHNN and CDR2 SYGVQD come from the germline V gene (reference sequence). V was trimmed by 2 bases and J by 3 bases, leaving 11 bases between them. Here the CDR3 reads CASSEPGHRYEQYF. For the CDR3, the DNA is TGCGCCAGCAGTGAGCCGGGACACCGCTACGAGCAGTACTTC.

The J gene is TRBJ2-5, the V gene TRBV7-3; perhaps TRBD2 as D (5 bases). Germline V CDR1 and CDR2: SGHTA, FQGTGA. Trimming pared 3 bases from V and 5 bases from J, leaving 10 bases between. This CDR3 is 13 amino acids long. The CDR3: CASSFERRETQYF. The CDR3 nucleotides are TGTGCCAGCAGCTTCGAGCGGCGTGAGACCCAGTACTTC.

The chain recombines TRBV13 with TRBJ1-3; 9 bases fit TRBD1. There are 17 residues in the CDR3. V dropped 5 bases and J dropped 3; count of bases not matched to a gene: 11. The V gene's germline CDR1 is PRHDT and CDR2 FYEKMQ (reference sequence). The CDR3 DNA sequence: TGTGCCAGCAGCCTTAGCCTACAGGGGGCAGATGGAAACACCATATATTTT. Encoded protein: CASSLSLQGADGNTIYF.

This clone was seen a single time. The V gene is TRBV4-1, the J gene TRBJ2-2; perhaps TRBD2 as D (6 bases). Germline V lookup: CDR1 MGHRA, CDR2 YSYEKL. Trimming cost V 0 bases and J 5 bases, with 13 bases left between them. This CDR3 has 16 residues. The CDR3 bases are TGCGCCAGCAGCCAAGAGGGGGGAGGAAGGACCGGGGAGCTGTTTTTT. This sequence encodes CASSQEGGGRTGELFF.

V and J are TRBV15 and TRBJ1-2; D call uncertain. The CDR3 totals 17 residues. CDR1 and CDR2 from the germline V gene are LNHNV and YYDKDF (reference sequence). V lost 0 bases, J lost 1 base, and 15 bases lay in between. This CDR3 reads CATSRDEVQILNYGYTF. CDR3 DNA: TGTGCCACCAGCAGAGATGAGGTTCAAATCCTTAACTATGGCTACACCTTC.

The rearrangement uses TRBV29-1 and TRBJ1-4, with D perhaps matching TRBD1 (6 bases). The CDR3 covers 11 residues. V gave up 6 bases and J gave up 8 bases, with 10 bases separating them. Germline CDR1 reads SQVTM; CDR2 reads ANQGSEA. CDR3 bases: TGCAGCGTAGGGGGTTGGGAAAAACTGTTTTTT. This sequence encodes CSVGGWEKLFF. Drawing the rest from reference TRBV29-1 and TRBJ1-4, the complete variable domain is SAVISQKPSRDICQRGTSLTIQCQVDSQVTMMFWYRQQPGQSLTLIATANQGSEATYESGFVIDKFPISRPNLTFSTLTVSNMSPEDSSIYLCSVGGWEKLFFGSGTQLSVL.

This clone showed up just once. A read error may account for a junction end that differs from germline. The V call is TRBV7-7, the J call TRBJ1-1; D is uncertain. CDR1 and CDR2 from the germline V gene are SSHAT and FNYEAQ (reference sequence). The CDR3 contains 11 residues. The CDR3 DNA reads TGTGCTAGCAACGGGAACACTGAAGCTTTCTTT. The encoded protein is CASNGNTEAFF.

This clone was found once. The chain has TRBV29-1 and TRBJ2-1, with 14 bases matching TRBD2. Germline V CDR1 and CDR2: SQVTM, ANQGSEA. This CDR3 contains 16 residues. V lost 2 bases to trimming and J lost 10 bases; unmatched junction nucleotides: 10. The CDR3 here is CSVEYRLAGGFGEQFF. DNA of the CDR3: TGCAGCGTTGAATATCGACTAGCGGGGGGGTTTGGGGAGCAGTTCTTC.

CDR3 in DNA: TGTGCCAGCAGCCTCACCTTCGGAGTGGGCTATGGCTACACCTTC. Its translation is CASSLTFGVGYGYTF. V is TRBV9 and J is TRBJ1-2; D is unresolved. Germline V CDR1 and CDR2: SGDLS, YYNGEE. CDR3 size: 15 residues. The V end lost 4 bases, the J end lost 4 bases, and 17 bases lay between the germline ends.

V gene TRBV7-3 combines with J gene TRBJ2-2; TRBD1 matches 9 bases. The trim removed 5 bases at V and 3 bases at J, leaving 10 bases unmatched. Germline CDR1 is SGHTA and CDR2 is FQGTGA. The CDR3 is made up of 17 amino acids. CDR3 bases: TGTGCCAGCAGCCGCCTGGGGACAGGGAGGGACACCGGGGAGCTGTTTTTT. Residues: CASSRLGTGRDTGELFF. The complete variable domain, with remaining parts taken from reference TRBV7-3 and TRBJ2-2, reads GAGVSQTPSNKVTEKGKYVELRCDPISGHTALYWYRQSLGQGPEFLIYFQGTGAADDSGLPNDRFFAVRPEGSVSTLKIQRTERGDSAVYLCASSRLGTGRDTGELFFGEGSRLTVL.

The DNA for the CDR3 is TGTGCCTCGTCCACTCTAGCGGGGGGCTACGAGCAGTACTTC. Protein: CASSTLAGGYEQYF. The chain recombines TRBV30 with TRBJ2-7, with TRBD2 identical over 11 bases. This CDR3 spans 14 amino acids. Losses at the gene ends were 7 bases for V and 3 bases for J; bases not matched to a gene: 8. In germline, CDR1 is GTSNPN, CDR2 SVGIG (reference sequence).